These 6 T cell receptor beta chains came from one sample sequenced in a study of immune evolution from preneoplasia to lung adenocarcinoma. Using immunoSEQ multiplex PCR, the repertoire was profiled, and TCRdb retains in-frame clones only, with some absent. The sample shows about 10,000 clones, 86% of them seen only once. Specimen: FFPE invasive lung adenocarcinoma tissue. These receptors all come from a person between 65 and 79 years old with invasive lung adenocarcinoma.

V is TRBV28 and J is TRBJ1-1; D is ambiguous. The CDR3 totals 13 residues. Germline lookup yields CDR1 MDHEN and CDR2 SYDVKM. The V end lost 5 bases, the J end lost 1 base, and 8 bases lay between the germline ends. The CDR3 DNA is TGTGCCAGCAGTCCCGACAAGAACACTGAAGCTTTCTTT. Protein: CASSPDKNTEAFF.

The chain links TRBV30 to TRBJ2-5; D may be TRBD2 (6 bases). V was cut by 5 bases and J by 5 bases, with 12 bases left in between. The CDR3 spans 12 residues. The germline V gene has CDR1 GTSNPN and CDR2 SVGIG (reference sequence). DNA of the CDR3: TGTGCCTGGGGGACTGCCCGGGAGACCCAGTACTTC. Residues: CAWGTARETQYF.

Written as DNA, the CDR3 is TGTGCCTGGACCTCTCCGGGACGGACAAGCACAGATACGCAGTATTTT. As protein: CAWTSPGRTSTDTQYF. The chain is built from TRBV30 and TRBJ2-3; the D call may be TRBD1 or TRBD2 (5 bases each). The germline V gene encodes CDR1 GTSNPN and CDR2 SVGIG (reference sequence). V was trimmed by 4 bases and J by 0 bases, leaving 17 bases between them. The CDR3 consists of 16 residues. Complete variable domain (other parts from reference TRBV30 and TRBJ2-3): SQTIHQWPATLVQPVGSPLSLECTVEGTSNPNLYWYRQAAGRGLQLLFYSVGIGQISSEVPQNLSASRPQDRQFILSSKKLLLSDSGFYLCAWTSPGRTSTDTQYFGPGTRLTVL.

CDR3 protein: CASSSDRADTQYF. DNA for the CDR3: TGTGCCAGCAGCTCGGATAGGGCAGATACGCAGTATTTT. The J gene is TRBJ2-3, the V gene TRBV7-2; D is unresolved. This CDR3 region has 13 residues. Between the trimmed V and J ends, which lost 4 bases and 4 bases, there was a span of 9 bases. Germline CDR1 SGHTA, CDR2 FQGNSA.

This chain joins TRBV29-1 and TRBJ2-7, with D possibly being TRBD1 or TRBD2 (5 bases each). V lost 4 bases and J lost 3, with 19 bases in between. Germline-derived CDR1 and CDR2 are SQVTM and ANQGSEA. The CDR3 has 15 residues. The CDR3 bases are TGCAGCGTTGGGTTCTGGGGGACCCAGGGCTACGAGCAGTACTTC. It specifies CSVGFWGTQGYEQYF.

The CDR3 sequence is CSAGTFNEQFF. The CDR3 nucleotides read TGCAGTGCCGGGACTTTTAATGAGCAGTTCTTC. V is TRBV20-1 and J is TRBJ2-1, with D maybe TRBD2 (6 bases). Trimming removed 6 bases from V and 7 bases from J, with 10 bases in between. The CDR3 is 11 residues long. Germline lookup yields CDR1 DFQATT and CDR2 SNEGSKA (reference sequence).